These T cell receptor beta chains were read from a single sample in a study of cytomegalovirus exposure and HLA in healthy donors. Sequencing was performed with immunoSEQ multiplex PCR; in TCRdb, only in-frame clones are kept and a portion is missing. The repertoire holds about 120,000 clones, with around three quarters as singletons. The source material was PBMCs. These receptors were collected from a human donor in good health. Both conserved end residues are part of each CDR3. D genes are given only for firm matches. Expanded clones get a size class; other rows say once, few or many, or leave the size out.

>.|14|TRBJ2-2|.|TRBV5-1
TGCGCCAGCAGCCCAATGTCCGGGGCCGGGGAGCTGTTTTTT
CASSPMSGAGELFF
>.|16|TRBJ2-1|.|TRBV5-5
TGTGCCAGCAGCCGTACGAGGGAGGACTCCTACAATGAGCAGTTCTTC
CASSRTREDSYNEQFF
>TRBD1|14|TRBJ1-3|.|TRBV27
TGTGCCAGCAGTTCACAGGGGGGCTGGGACACCATATATTTT
CASSSQGGWDTIYF
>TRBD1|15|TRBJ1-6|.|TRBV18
TGTGCCAGCTCACCAGCGGACAGGCCGAGTTCACCCCTCCACTTT
CASSPADRPSSPLHF
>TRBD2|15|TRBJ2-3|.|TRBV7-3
TGTGCCAGCAGCTTAGGCGGGAGTGGCACAGATACGCAGTATTTT
CASSLGGSGTDTQYF
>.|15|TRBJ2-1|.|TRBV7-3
TGTGCCAGCAGCCCAGCGGAAAGCTCCTACAATGAGCAGTTCTTC
CASSPAESSYNEQFF
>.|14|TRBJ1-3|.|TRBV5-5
TGTGCCAGCAGCTTGGACTATTCTGGAAACACCATATATTTT
CASSLDYSGNTIYF
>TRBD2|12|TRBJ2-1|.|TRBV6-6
TGTGCCAGCAAAGCGGGAGTTAACGAGCAGTTCTTC
CASKAGVNEQFF
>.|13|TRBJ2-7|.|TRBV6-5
TGTGCCAGCAGTTCGCGGACTCCTTACGAGCAGTACTTC
CASSSRTPYEQYF
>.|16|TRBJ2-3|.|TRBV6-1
TGTGCCAGCAGTCAAGGGAGCGGCTCTAGCACAGATACGCAGTATTTT
CASSQGSGSSTDTQYF
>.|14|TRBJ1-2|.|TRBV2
TGTGCCAGCAGTGAGCGGGCCCCCCAAGGGGGCTACACCTTC
CASSERAPQGGYTF
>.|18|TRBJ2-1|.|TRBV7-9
TGTGCCAGCAGCTTAGGCTCTCCGCTAGCGAGCTCCTACAATGAGCAGTTCTTC
CASSLGSPLASSYNEQFF
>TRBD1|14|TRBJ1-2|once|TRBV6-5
TGTGCCAGCAGCACAGGGGGGCCTAACTATGGCTACACCTTC
CASSTGGPNYGYTF
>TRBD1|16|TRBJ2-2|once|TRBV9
TGTGCCAGCAGCACGCCGGGACAGGGGAACACCGGGGAGCTGTTTTTT
CASSTPGQGNTGELFF
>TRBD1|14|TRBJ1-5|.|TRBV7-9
TGTGCCACGTGGACAGGGGCCCCTAATCAGCCCCAGCATTTT
CATWTGAPNQPQHF
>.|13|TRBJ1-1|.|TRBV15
TGTGCCACCAGCCCTGGGGGGATCACTGAAGCTTTCTTT
CATSPGGITEAFF
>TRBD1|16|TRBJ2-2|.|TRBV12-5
TGTGCTAGTGGTTTGAGACAGGGGGCGACCACCGGGGAGCTGTTTTTT
CASGLRQGATTGELFF
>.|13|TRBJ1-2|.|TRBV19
TGTGCCAGTAGCCCGCGGAGGGACTATGGCTACACCTTC
CASSPRRDYGYTF
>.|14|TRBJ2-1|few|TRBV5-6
TGTGCCAGCAGCCCAGGACATCCCCGGGATGAGCAGTTCTTC
CASSPGHPRDEQFF
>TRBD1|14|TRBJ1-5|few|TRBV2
TGTGCCAGCAGTAGGACAGGGGGAAATCAGCCCCAGCATTTT
CASSRTGGNQPQHF
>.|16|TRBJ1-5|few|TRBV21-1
TGTGCCAGCAGCTTCCCGGGACAGGGTTTTAATCAGCCCCAGCATTTT
CASSFPGQGFNQPQHF
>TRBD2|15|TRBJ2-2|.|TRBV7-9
TGTGCCAGCAGCACAGGGACTAGCGGGAGAGGGGAGCTGTTTTTT
CASSTGTSGRGELFF
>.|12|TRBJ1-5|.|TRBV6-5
TGTGCCAGCGGGGGGGGAAATCAGCCCCAGCATTTT
CASGGGNQPQHF
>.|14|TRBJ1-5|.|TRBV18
TGTGCCAGCTCACCACGGGAGGGGACACAGCCCCAGCATTTT
CASSPREGTQPQHF
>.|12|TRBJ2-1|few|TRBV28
TGTGCCAGCAGCCCCAGCGGGAATGAGCAGTTCTTC
CASSPSGNEQFF
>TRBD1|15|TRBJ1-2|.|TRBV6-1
TGTGCCAGCGGCCGTTGGGACAGGGGAGGGGATGGCTACACCTTC
CASGRWDRGGDGYTF
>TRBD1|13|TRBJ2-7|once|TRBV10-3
TGTGCCATCGGAGAGACAGGGTCCTACGAGCAGTACTTC
CAIGETGSYEQYF
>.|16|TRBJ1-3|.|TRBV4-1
TGCGCCAGCAGCCAAGAGGGGACTAACTCTGGAAACACCATATATTTT
CASSQEGTNSGNTIYF
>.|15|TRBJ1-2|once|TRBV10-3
TGTGCCATCAGTTCAGACCGACAAGTTGAGTTCGGCTACACCTTC
CAISSDRQVEFGYTF
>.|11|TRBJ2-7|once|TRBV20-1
TGCAGTGCCCCCCGGGGATACGAGCAGTACTTC
CSAPRGYEQYF
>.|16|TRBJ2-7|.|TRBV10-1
TGCGCCAGCCCCCCCCCTGAGATACCCCATCACTACGAGCAGTACTTC
CASPPPEIPHHYEQYF
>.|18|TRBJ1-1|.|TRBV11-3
TGTGCCAGCAGCTTAGAGGGGTCCCTAGACAGGCCTGGAGCTGAAGCTTTCTTT
CASSLEGSLDRPGAEAFF
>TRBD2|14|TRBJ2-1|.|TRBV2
TGTGCCAGCAGTGTCCAGCGGGAGGCAAATGAGCAGTTCTTC
CASSVQREANEQFF
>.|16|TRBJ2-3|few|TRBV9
TGTGCCAGCAGCGTAGGAGGGTCCCTGAGCACAGATACGCAGTATTTT
CASSVGGSLSTDTQYF
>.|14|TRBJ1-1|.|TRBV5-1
TGCGCCAGCAGCGGGGGGGCGGTGAACACTGAAGCTTTCTTT
CASSGGAVNTEAFF
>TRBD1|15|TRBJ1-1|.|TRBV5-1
TGCGCCAGCAGCCAGGGGGGCACCGTGAACACTGAAGCTTTCTTT
CASSQGGTVNTEAFF
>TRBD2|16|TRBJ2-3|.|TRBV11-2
TGTGCCAGCAGCCCCTCCGGCGGGAGTGGTACAGATACGCAGTATTTT
CASSPSGGSGTDTQYF
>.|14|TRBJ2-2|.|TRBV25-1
TGTGCCAGCAGTGAATATTTTCTTACCGGGGAGCTGTTTTTT
CASSEYFLTGELFF
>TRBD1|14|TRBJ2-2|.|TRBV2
TGTGCCAGCATGAAGGGGACAGACACCGGGGAGCTGTTTTTT
CASMKGTDTGELFF
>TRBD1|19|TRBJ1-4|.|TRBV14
TGTGCCAGCAGCCAAGATTTGAGGGGGACAGGGAGATATAATGAAAAACTGTTTTTT
CASSQDLRGTGRYNEKLFF
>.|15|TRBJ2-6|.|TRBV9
TGTGCCAGCAGCGTAGGGGGCTCTGGGGCCAACGGCCTGACTTTC
CASSVGGSGANGLTF
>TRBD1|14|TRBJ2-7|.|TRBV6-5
TGTGCCAGCAGAGCATCTGCAGGGGGCGACGAGCAGTACTTC
CASRASAGGDEQYF
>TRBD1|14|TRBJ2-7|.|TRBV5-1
TGCGCCAGCAGCCGGGACAGTTCCTCCTACGAGCAGTACTTC
CASSRDSSSYEQYF
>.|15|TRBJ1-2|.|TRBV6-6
TGTGCCAGCAGTTTAGTGGGGATCGGGGGAGGTGGCTACACCTTC
CASSLVGIGGGGYTF
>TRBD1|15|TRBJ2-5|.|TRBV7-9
TGTGCCAGCAGCCAAGGGACAGGGGGGAAGGAGACCCAGTACTTC
CASSQGTGGKETQYF
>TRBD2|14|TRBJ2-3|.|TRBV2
TGTGCCAGCAGTTTACTAGCGGGAGAAGATACGCAGTATTTT
CASSLLAGEDTQYF
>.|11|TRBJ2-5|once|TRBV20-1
TGCAGTGCGGCACACGAGGTGACCCAGTACTTC
CSAAHEVTQYF
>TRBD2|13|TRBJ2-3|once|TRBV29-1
TGCAGCGTCGGGAGGACTAGCACAGATACGCAGTATTTT
CSVGRTSTDTQYF
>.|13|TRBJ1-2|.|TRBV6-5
TGTGCCAGCAGTTCCCACGCGAACTATGGCTACACCTTC
CASSSHANYGYTF
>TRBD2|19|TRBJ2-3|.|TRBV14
TGTGCCAGCAGCCAAGATTTATGGCGGGGACTAGCGGGCACAGATACGCAGTATTTT
CASSQDLWRGLAGTDTQYF
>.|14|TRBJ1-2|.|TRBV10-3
TGTGCCATCAGTGAGTCGGCAGGGGAAGATGGCTACACCTTC
CAISESAGEDGYTF
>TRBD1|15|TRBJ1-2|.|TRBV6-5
TGTGCCAGCAGAAGGGACAGGCCAGGGGGTTATGGCTACACCTTC
CASRRDRPGGYGYTF